These 15 T cell receptor beta chains were sequenced from one sample in a study of T-cell reconstitution after alpha-beta-depleted transplantation in children (dated by TCRdb to 2015 to 2016). The library was prepared using PCR. Sequenced on an Illumina HiSeq 2500. To normalize quantification of the TCRbeta repertoire, the TCR libraries were built with molecular barcoding that relied on unique molecular identifiers. TCRdb itself trimmed the public reads at Q25 with fastp, ran MiXCR and retained productive beta chains. Rows are unified per CDR3 protein, each entry keeping the most common DNA and genes. The sample has some 250,000 distinct CDR3 sequences on record, about 12% of them singletons. The top ten clones comprise about 2.6% of the sample. Sequences were derived from PBMCs from the stem cell graft donor, sampled from the stem cell graft. The receptors stem from a human donor who donated a stem cell graft to a child with acute lymphoblastic leukemia.

This clonotype has a count of ten or more. The chain is built from TRBV6-5 and TRBJ2-5; D remains unclear. The germline V gene encodes CDR1 MNHEY and CDR2 SVGAGI. This CDR3 is 14 amino acids long. Trimming cost V 2 bases and J 2 bases, with 9 bases left between them. The CDR3 loop reads CASSYDGRQETQYF. The DNA for the CDR3 is TGTGCCAGCAGTTACGACGGTCGGCAAGAGACCCAGTACTTC.

At least ten counts were recorded for this clonotype. V and J are TRBV6-2 or TRBV6-3 and TRBJ2-3; D is unresolved. V was clipped by 2 bases and J by 1 base, with 13 bases between them. Germline CDR1 and CDR2: MNHEY and SVGEGT. CDR3 length equals 16 residues. The CDR3, as DNA: TGTGCCAGCAGTTACCCGGCGGACCGACGCACAGATACGCAGTATTTT. Translated, it gives CASSYPADRRTDTQYF.

The chain is built from TRBV5-1 and TRBJ2-1; perhaps D is TRBD1 or TRBD2 (5 bases each). With 8 bases removed from V and 2 bases from J, the gap between germline ends came to 17 bases. CDR3 size: 15 residues. The germline V gene encodes CDR1 SGHRS and CDR2 YFSETQ. In nucleotides, the CDR3 is TGCGCCAGTGGTGAGGGGCGGATCACCTACAATGAGCAGTTCTTC. It encodes CASGEGRITYNEQFF.

The gene calls are TRBV11-1 and TRBJ1-4; D possibly corresponds to TRBD1 (5 bases). CDR3 length: 15 residues. Per the germline V gene, CDR1 is SGHAT and CDR2 is FQDESV (reference sequence). Trimming took off 6 bases at V and 7 bases at J, with 18 bases between the two ends. The CDR3 DNA reads TGTGCCAGCAGTAGGGCGACGGGGCAGGTTGAAAAACTGTTTTTT. Protein product: CASSRATGQVEKLFF.

Many counts were recorded for this clonotype. The chain joins TRBV6-1 to TRBJ2-1; the D is unclear. The CDR3 extends over 16 amino acids. Trimming cost V 0 bases and J 2 bases, with 11 bases left between them. Germline V gene sequence: CDR1 MNHNS, CDR2 SASEGT. CDR3: CASSEATDFPYNEQFF. DNA for the CDR3: TGTGCCAGCAGTGAAGCTACCGATTTCCCCTACAATGAGCAGTTCTTC.

This clonotype occurred many times. This chain links TRBV5-4 with TRBJ1-6; 9 nucleotides align to TRBD1. With 3 bases clipped from V and 9 bases from J, the junction kept 10 bases outside the gene matches. The CDR3 is 16 amino acids. The germline CDR1 and CDR2 sequences are SGHNT and YYREEE (reference sequence). DNA for the CDR3: TGTGCCAGCAGCTCGCCGGGACAGGGAGGAAGTTCACCCCTCCACTTT. Translated: CASSSPGQGGSSPLHF.

Concerning this clonotype itself: Given a much more abundant clone one base away, this may be a read error. The chain combines TRBV4-2 with TRBJ2-7; the match to TRBD2 covers 7 bases. The CDR3 has 14 residues. CDR1 and CDR2 from the germline V gene are LGHNA and YNFKEQ. The CDR3 DNA reads as TGTGCCAGCAGTAAGACCACGAGGGACTACGAGCGGTACTTC. Encoded protein: CASSKTTRDYERYF.

This clonotype has ten or more counts. Written as DNA, the CDR3 is TGCGCCAGCGTCGGACAGTATGGCTACACCTTC. This codes for CASVGQYGYTF. V is TRBV5-1 and J is TRBJ1-2; TRBD1 is a possible D gene (6 bases). There are 11 residues in the CDR3. Germline V gene lookup returns CDR1 SGHRS and CDR2 YFSETQ. Trimming took 7 bases from V and 5 from J, leaving 9 bases between them.

This clonotype was seen at least ten times. V usage is TRBV9 and J usage is TRBJ1-2; TRBD1 is a possible D gene (5 bases). CDR3 size: 12 residues. CDR1 and CDR2 from the germline V gene are SGDLS and YYNGEE. With 2 bases removed from V and 7 bases from J, the gap between germline ends came to 9 bases. CDR3 nucleotide sequence: TGTGCCAGCAGCGTGCAGGGCGGTGGCTACACCTTC. As protein: CASSVQGGGYTF.

This clonotype was detected ten times or more. The chain couples TRBV29-1 to TRBJ2-7, with D maybe TRBD2 (5 bases). The CDR3 spans 11 residues. The germline gives CDR1 SQVTM, CDR2 ANQGSEA. V gave up 4 bases and J gave up 3 bases, with 7 bases separating them. The CDR3 coding sequence is TGCAGCGTTGTTACTAGCTACGAGCAGTACTTC. The encoded protein is CSVVTSYEQYF.

This chain connects TRBV5-1 to TRBJ2-7; maybe TRBD2 (6 bases). V lost 4 bases to trimming and J lost 0 bases, with 14 bases between them. CDR3 length: 15 residues. Germline CDR1 SGHRS, CDR2 YFSETQ. The CDR3 DNA is TGCGCCAGCAGCCTGAGTCTCGGGAGCTCCTACGAGCAGTACTTC. Translating it yields CASSLSLGSSYEQYF.

This clonotype appeared many times. This chain links TRBV20-1 with TRBJ2-1; TRBD2 matches 10 bases. The CDR3 loop spans 19 amino acids. CDR1 is DFQATT and CDR2 is SNEGSKA in the germline V gene (reference sequence). Trimming at V came to 0 bases and at J to 4 bases, leaving 15 bases not matched to a gene. CDR3 sequence: CSARDRGLAHPRGYNEQFF. The CDR3 DNA reads TGCAGTGCTAGAGATCGGGGACTAGCGCACCCCCGAGGTTACAATGAGCAGTTCTTC.

This clonotype has at least ten counts. The chain is built from TRBV30 and TRBJ1-2; the D is unclear. The CDR3 contains 13 residues. Germline V CDR1 and CDR2: GTSNPN, SVGIG (reference sequence). Deletions cut 4 bases from V and 6 bases from J, with 15 bases between. This chain's CDR3 is CAWKVTEWDGYTF. As DNA, the CDR3 is TGTGCCTGGAAAGTTACGGAATGGGATGGCTACACCTTC.

This clonotype was seen ten or more times. The chain couples TRBV2 to TRBJ1-5; no reliable D call. With 4 bases removed from V and 0 bases from J, the gap between germline ends came to 10 bases. Germline V CDR1 and CDR2: SNHLY, FYNNEI. This CDR3 region has 15 residues. In DNA, the CDR3 is TGTGCCAGCAGTGGAGACGGATATAGCAATCAGCCCCAGCATTTT. Its protein product is CASSGDGYSNQPQHF.

This clonotype was seen at least ten times. V usage is TRBV27 and J usage is TRBJ1-1; D may be TRBD1 (5 bases). The CDR3 sequence is 14 residues long. Trimming shortened V by 1 base and J by 3 bases, and 9 bases separated the two germline ends. Germline V gene lookup returns CDR1 MNHEY and CDR2 SMNVEV (reference sequence). CDR3 bases: TGTGCCAGCAGTTTATGGGGCGCGGACACTGAAGCTTTCTTT. Translating it yields CASSLWGADTEAFF.